This T cell receptor (beta chain) was documented in a study of PD-L1 blockade in urothelial cancer. This clone was counted a few times. CDR1 and CDR2 from the germline V gene are KGHSH and LQKENI. The CDR3 has 15 amino acids. With V trimmed by 5 bases and J by 5 bases, 5 bases remained unmatched. Produced via immunoSEQ multiplex PCR; TCRdb's table is partial and in-frame only. Of 20,000 to 25,000 clones listed, roughly nine tenths are singletons. This sample comprised PBMCs, obtained around atezolizumab (anti-PD-L1) treatment. The V and J genes are TRBV18 and TRBJ1-6, with 8 bases matching TRBD1. The receptor comes from a man aged 50 to 59 with urothelial cancer. CDR3 amino acids: CASSSQGAHNSPLHF. The DNA for the CDR3 is TGTGCCAGCTCAAGCCAGGGGGCCCATAATTCACCCCTCCACTTT.